The present entry profiles one T cell receptor beta chain with its context. The sample belongs to a study of shared T cell receptors in the human thymus. Repertoires were generated with immunoSEQ multiplex PCR, while TCRdb's copy carries only in-frame clones and drops some. The top ten clones hold 0.0094% of a sample with 600,000 or so clones, about 87% of them seen once. The V gene's germline CDR1 is SNHLY and CDR2 FYNNEI. The CDR3 spans 15 residues. The germline V and J ends were trimmed by 8 bases and 1 base, with 15 bases remaining between them. This sample also belongs to another study, concerning human thymus T cells. This second study says: Resections from corrective heart surgery supplied the thymus tissue.

Sequenced sample: thymocytes. This chain joins TRBV2 and TRBJ2-4; D perhaps matches TRBD1 (6 bases). The sequence was collected from a boy less than two years old with a congenital heart defect. The CDR3 DNA sequence: TGTGCCAGCCTAGTGGGGGCCTTGGCCAAAAACATTCAGTACTTC. Translation: CASLVGALAKNIQYF.